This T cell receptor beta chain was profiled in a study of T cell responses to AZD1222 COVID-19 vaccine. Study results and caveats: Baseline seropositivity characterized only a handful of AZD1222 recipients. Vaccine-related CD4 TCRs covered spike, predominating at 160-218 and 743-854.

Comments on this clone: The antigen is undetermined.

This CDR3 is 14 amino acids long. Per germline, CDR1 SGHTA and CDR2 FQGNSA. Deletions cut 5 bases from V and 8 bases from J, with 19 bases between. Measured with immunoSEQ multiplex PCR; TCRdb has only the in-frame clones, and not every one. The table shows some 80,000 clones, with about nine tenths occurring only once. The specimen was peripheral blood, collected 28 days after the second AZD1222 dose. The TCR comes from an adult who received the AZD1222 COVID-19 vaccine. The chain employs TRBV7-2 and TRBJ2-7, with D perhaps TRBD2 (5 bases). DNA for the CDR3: TGTGCCAGCAGCCCTGGCGGAGGCTCCGACCAGCAGTACTTC. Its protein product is CASSPGGGSDQQYF.